Listed here are 20 T cell receptor beta chains from one sample, sequenced in a study of identical twins. MiXCR, run by TCRdb on the 5' RACE reads, gives a single entry per CDR3 protein. The sample yields 250,000 to 350,000 distinct CDR3 sequences, 8% to 9% seen once. The sample was also reused in another study, on yellow fever vaccine responses in identical twins.

Sequencing input: memory (CD45RO+) T cells sorted from blood. The source is a woman aged 18-29 years in good health.

This clonotype was seen a few times. J is TRBJ1-6 and V is TRBV28; no clear D gene. Trimming removed 4 bases at V and 8 bases at J, with 9 bases between. Germline V gives CDR1 MDHEN, CDR2 SYDVKM. CDR3 length equals 13 residues. CDR3 protein: CASSSGLYSPLHF. The CDR3 bases are TGTGCCAGCAGTTCAGGACTGTATTCACCCCTCCACTTT.

In this sample, this clonotype turned up many times. The chain uses TRBV12-3 or TRBV12-4 and TRBJ1-4; D not resolved. CDR3 size: 12 residues. V lost 6 bases and J 8 bases, leaving 10 bases between the germline ends. The CDR3 loop reads CASRGIGEKLFF. For the CDR3, the DNA is TGTGCCAGCAGAGGAATAGGAGAAAAACTGTTTTTT.

This clonotype came up a few times. This sequence joins TRBV13 and TRBJ2-1, with 9 bases lining up with TRBD2. Germline lookup yields CDR1 PRHDT and CDR2 FYEKMQ (reference sequence). The CDR3 length is 17 residues. V shed 4 bases and J 9 bases; nucleotides not matched to a gene: 16. This CDR3 reads CASSSVGGLAGVGEQFF. The CDR3 DNA follows: TGTGCCAGCAGCTCAGTAGGTGGATTAGCGGGAGTCGGTGAGCAGTTCTTC.

This clonotype was observed a few times. This chain joins TRBV12-3 or TRBV12-4 and TRBJ2-2; D perhaps matches TRBD1 (5 bases). The CDR3 extends over 15 amino acids. The V and J ends lost 6 bases and 3 bases respectively, with 14 bases between them. DNA of the CDR3: TGTGCCAGCAGGTCCAGGGTAAGGGACACCGGGGAGCTGTTTTTT. Its translation: CASRSRVRDTGELFF.

This clonotype has a handful of counts. This chain links TRBV6-5 with TRBJ1-6, with D unresolved. CDR3 length equals 14 residues. V gave up 0 bases and J gave up 8 bases, with 8 bases separating them. CDR1 is MNHEY, CDR2 SVGAGI, per germline. CDR3 DNA sequence: TGTGCCAGCAGTTACTCCGACGGAGATTCACCCCTCCACTTT. Translation: CASSYSDGDSPLHF.

In this sample, this clonotype turned up many times. This chain uses TRBV7-7 with TRBJ2-5; maybe TRBD1 (5 bases). There are 14 residues in the CDR3. Germline CDR1 reads SSHAT; CDR2 reads FNYEAQ (reference sequence). Between the trimmed V and J ends, which lost 2 bases and 1 base, there was a span of 8 bases. CDR3 sequence reads: CASSLKGVQETQYF. Written as DNA, the CDR3 is TGTGCCAGCAGCTTAAAAGGGGTCCAAGAGACCCAGTACTTC.

Here the CDR3 reads CASSQGLAGGPFGQETQYF. The DNA of the CDR3 is TGCGCCAGCAGCCAGGGACTAGCGGGAGGGCCTTTCGGCCAAGAGACCCAGTACTTC. The chain employs TRBV5-1 and TRBJ2-5; 16 bases fit TRBD2. The V and J ends lost 4 bases and 1 base, in that order; junction bases with no gene match: 10. Germline V CDR1 and CDR2: SGHRS, YFSETQ. The CDR3 is 19 amino acids.

This clonotype was seen many times. V is TRBV20-1 and J is TRBJ2-7; 7 nucleotides agree with TRBD2. Looked up from germline, CDR1 is DFQATT and CDR2 is SNEGSKA (reference sequence). V shed 6 bases and J 7 bases; nucleotides not matched to a gene: 15. The CDR3 totals 14 residues. The CDR3, as DNA: TGCAGTGCCCTGGGCGGGAGAGATTCAGGGGAGCAGTACTTC. Encoded protein: CSALGGRDSGEQYF.

The V call is TRBV6-5, the J call TRBJ2-1; no firm D call. Trimming cost V 2 bases and J 4 bases, with 9 bases left between them. The CDR3 has 14 residues. Germline values: CDR1 MNHEY, CDR2 SVGAGI. The DNA for the CDR3 is TGTGCCAGCAGTTACGGGATTTTTTACAATGAGCAGTTCTTC. Encoded protein: CASSYGIFYNEQFF.

As concerns this clonotype: A much larger clonotype is one base distant, so this may be a read error. The chain employs TRBV20-1 and TRBJ2-7; 15 nucleotides align to TRBD2. This CDR3 has 21 amino acids. The V gene's germline CDR1 is DFQATT and CDR2 SNEGSKA (reference sequence). Written as DNA, the CDR3 is TGCTGTGCTAGACCACCCTCTGAGGACGGACTAGCGGGAGGGCCCGCCTACGAGCAGTACTTC. This gives the protein CCARPPSEDGLAGGPAYEQYF.

The V and J genes are TRBV6-1 and TRBJ2-1; tentative D call: TRBD2 (6 bases). Germline CDR1 and CDR2: MNHNS and SASEGT. V was shortened by 6 bases and J by 16 bases, with 19 bases between the two germline ends. This CDR3 contains 12 residues. The CDR3 DNA reads TGTGCCAGCAGGACTACTTGGGGGGAGGATTTCTTC. Amino acids: CASRTTWGEDFF.

This clonotype was observed a few times. The CDR3 DNA reads TGTGCCAGCAGCAAACAACAGCGGGGCAGCCTCACAGATACGCAGTATTTT. It translates to CASSKQQRGSLTDTQYF. The rearrangement links TRBV21-1 to TRBJ2-3; the table gives TRBD1 as D, unverified against the DNA. TRBV21-1 is reported as a pseudogene. The CDR3 length is 17 residues.

The chain joins TRBV5-1 to TRBJ2-1, with 8 bases identical to TRBD2. CDR1 SGHRS and CDR2 YFSETQ come from the germline V gene. With 3 bases clipped from V and 6 bases from J, the junction kept 11 bases outside the gene matches. The CDR3 totals 16 residues. CDR3 nucleotide sequence: TGCGCCAGCAGCTGGAATAGCGGGGTTCTCGGCAATGAGCAGTTCTTC. Translated, it gives CASSWNSGVLGNEQFF.

The chain employs TRBV15 and TRBJ1-1; possible D gene TRBD1, 6 bases. Germline V gene data show CDR1 as LNHNV and CDR2 as YYDKDF (reference sequence). Between the trimmed V and J ends, which lost 1 base and 1 base, there was a span of 13 bases. The CDR3 spans 16 residues. CDR3 coding DNA: TGTGCCACCAGCAGAGGTCCAGGGGACCCGAACACTGAAGCTTTCTTT. This codes for CATSRGPGDPNTEAFF.

This clonotype was recorded at least ten times. The V call is TRBV7-9, the J call TRBJ2-7, with no clear D. This CDR3 contains 14 residues. Germline V gene sequence: CDR1 SEHNR, CDR2 FQNEAQ (reference sequence). Deletions cut 1 base from V and 0 bases from J, with 7 bases between. DNA of the CDR3: TGTGCCAGCAGCTTAGGCCGCCACTCCTACGAGCAGTACTTC. Translation: CASSLGRHSYEQYF.

This CDR3 is CATSDPGLAGSRNTQYF. The CDR3 DNA is TGTGCCACCAGTGATCCCGGACTAGCGGGGTCGAGAAATACGCAGTATTTT. V usage is TRBV24-1 and J usage is TRBJ2-3, with 12 bases aligning to TRBD2. Germline V gene lookup returns CDR1 KGHDR and CDR2 SFDVKD. The V gene end was trimmed by 3 bases and the J gene end by 7 bases; junction bases not matched to a gene: 10. The CDR3 is made up of 17 amino acids.

The CDR3 here is CASSLAVAGGHNEQFF. In nucleotides, the CDR3 is TGCGCCAGCAGCTTGGCGGTAGCGGGGGGACACAATGAGCAGTTCTTC. The chain employs TRBV5-1 and TRBJ2-1, with 10 bases that match TRBD2. Germline assignment: CDR1 SGHRS and CDR2 YFSETQ. V shed 0 bases, J shed 5 bases, and the junction held 5 bases outside the gene matches. The CDR3 contains 16 residues.

This clonotype has at least ten counts. The chain links TRBV4-1 to TRBJ2-7; D is unclear. The CDR3 runs 13 residues. Trimming left V 0 bases short and J 6 bases short, with 9 bases between. Germline V CDR1 and CDR2: MGHRA, YSYEKL. The CDR3 DNA reads as TGCGCCAGCAGCCAAGAACGTAGAAGCGAGCAGTACGTC. It codes for CASSQERRSEQYV.

This chain connects TRBV24-1 to TRBJ2-5; 8 nucleotides match TRBD1. The CDR3 length is 15 residues. Germline trimming cut 1 base from V and 5 bases from J; bases unmatched to any gene: 5. Germline V lookup: CDR1 KGHDR, CDR2 SFDVKD. In DNA, the CDR3 is TGTGCCACCAGTGATTTAGGACAGGGCGCTGAGACCCAGTACTTC. It is translated as CATSDLGQGAETQYF.

Only a few counts were recorded for this clonotype. V gene TRBV20-1 combines with J gene TRBJ2-1; D unclear. The V gene lost 6 bases and the J gene lost 7 bases, with 10 bases spanning the gap. CDR1 DFQATT and CDR2 SNEGSKA come from the germline V gene (reference sequence). CDR3 length: 11 amino acids. This CDR3 reads CSAHIQNEQFF. DNA for the CDR3: TGCAGTGCCCATATTCAGAATGAGCAGTTCTTC.